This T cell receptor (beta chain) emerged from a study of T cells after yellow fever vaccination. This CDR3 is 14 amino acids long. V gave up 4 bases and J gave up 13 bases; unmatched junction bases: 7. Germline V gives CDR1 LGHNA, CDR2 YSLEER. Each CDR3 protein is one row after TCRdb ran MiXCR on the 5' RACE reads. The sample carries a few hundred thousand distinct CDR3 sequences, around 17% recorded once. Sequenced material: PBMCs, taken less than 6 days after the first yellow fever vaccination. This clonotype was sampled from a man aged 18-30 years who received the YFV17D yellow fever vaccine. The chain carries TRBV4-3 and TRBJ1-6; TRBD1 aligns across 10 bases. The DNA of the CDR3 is TGCGCCAGCAGCCGGGACAGGGGCATCGGCCCCCTCCACTTT. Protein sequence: CASSRDRGIGPLHF.